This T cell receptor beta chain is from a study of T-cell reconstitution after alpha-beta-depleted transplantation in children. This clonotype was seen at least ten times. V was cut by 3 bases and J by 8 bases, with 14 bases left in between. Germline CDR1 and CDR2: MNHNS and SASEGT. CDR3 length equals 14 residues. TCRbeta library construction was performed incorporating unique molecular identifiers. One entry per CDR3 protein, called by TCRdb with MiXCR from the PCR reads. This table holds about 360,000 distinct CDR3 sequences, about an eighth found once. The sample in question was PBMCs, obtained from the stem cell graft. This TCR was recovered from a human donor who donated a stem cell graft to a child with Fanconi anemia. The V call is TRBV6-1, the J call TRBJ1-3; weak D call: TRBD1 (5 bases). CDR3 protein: CASSDYSKGDTIYF. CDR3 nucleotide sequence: TGTGCCAGCAGTGATTATAGTAAAGGGGACACCATATATTTT.